This passage covers 25 T cell receptor beta chains from one sample sequenced in a study of blood T cell repertoires in COVID-19. Sequenced by immunoSEQ multiplex PCR; TCRdb stores in-frame clones only, minus some. The table has roughly 34,000 clones, over 70% seen once. The sample was peripheral blood. The receptors stem from a man in his sixties with active COVID-19.

There are a few counts of this clone. The DNA for the CDR3 is TGCGCCAGCAGCCAAGATACAGGGGAGATGGGACTCCTTAAGAACACCGGGGAGCTGTTTTTT. Translating gives CASSQDTGEMGLLKNTGELFF. The chain employs TRBV4-1 and TRBJ2-2; D might be TRBD1 (7 bases). The CDR3 length is 21 residues. V dropped 0 bases and J dropped 1 base, with 24 bases sitting between them. Germline assignment: CDR1 MGHRA and CDR2 YSYEKL.

This clone has only a few counts. The chain couples TRBV19 to TRBJ2-7, with TRBD2 matching over 11 bases. There are 13 residues in the CDR3. V was clipped by 4 bases and J by 6 bases; unmatched bases: 2. Germline V gene sequence: CDR1 LNHDA, CDR2 SQIVND (reference sequence). The CDR3 DNA reads TGTGCCAGTAGTACGGGACTAGCGGCCGAGCAGTACTTC. This sequence encodes CASSTGLAAEQYF.

The chain links TRBV19 to TRBJ2-3, with TRBD1 matching 10 bases. V was clipped by 6 bases and J by 2 bases; unmatched bases: 5. CDR3 length: 15 residues. The V gene's germline CDR1 is LNHDA and CDR2 SQIVND (reference sequence). CDR3 coding DNA: TGTGCCAGTAGGACAGGGGGCTTTCTCACAGATACGCAGTATTTT. This codes for CASRTGGFLTDTQYF. The full variable domain, in which reference TRBV19 and TRBJ2-3 provide the parts outside the CDR3, is DGGITQSPKYLFRKEGQNVTLSCEQNLNHDAMYWYRQDPGQGLRLIYYSQIVNDFQKGDIAEGYSVSREKKESFPLTVTSAQKNPTAFYLCASRTGGFLTDTQYFGPGTRLTVL.

This clone was found once. This chain uses TRBV7-8 with TRBJ1-2; D possibly corresponds to TRBD1 (5 bases). Between the trimmed V and J ends, which lost 3 bases and 2 bases, there was a span of 7 bases. Germline CDR1 and CDR2: SGHVS and FQNEAQ. The CDR3 contains 13 residues. The CDR3 bases are TGTGCCAGCAGCTTGGGGGGAAACTATGGCTACACCTTC. It yields the protein CASSLGGNYGYTF.

The CDR3: CASSIQWNEQFF. DNA for the CDR3: TGTGCCAGTAGTATACAGTGGAATGAGCAGTTCTTC. The chain joins TRBV19 to TRBJ2-1; D gene unclear. The CDR3 runs to 12 residues. Trimming shortened V by 2 bases and J by 7 bases, and 6 bases separated the two germline ends. Germline V gene lookup returns CDR1 LNHDA and CDR2 SQIVND (reference sequence).

The chain uses TRBV19 and TRBJ2-7; 8 nucleotides line up with TRBD1. The CDR3 contains 15 residues. Unmatched junction bases numbered 6, after V lost 5 bases and J lost 0 bases. CDR1 is LNHDA and CDR2 is SQIVND in the germline V gene (reference sequence). The CDR3 sequence: CASSRQGQTSYEQYF. For the CDR3, the DNA is TGTGCCAGTAGTCGACAGGGGCAAACCTCCTACGAGCAGTACTTC.

This clone was counted once. V and J are TRBV27 and TRBJ2-7; TRBD1 aligns across 7 bases. The germline V gene has CDR1 MNHEY and CDR2 SMNVEV (reference sequence). The CDR3 is 15 residues long. J was trimmed by 7 bases and V by 5 bases; bases with no gene match: 14. Here the CDR3 DNA reads TGTGCCAGCAGTCCCTATGACAGGGTAATGGAAGAGCAGTACTTC. Its translation: CASSPYDRVMEEQYF.

This clone has a handful of counts. CDR3 loop: CASRPRTGGAYEQYF. As DNA, the CDR3 is TGTGCCAGTAGGCCCAGGACAGGGGGCGCGTACGAGCAGTACTTC. The genes are TRBV19 and TRBJ2-7; 11 bases map to TRBD1. V lost 6 bases and J lost 4; bases outside the gene matches: 8. Germline CDR1 and CDR2: LNHDA and SQIVND (reference sequence). The CDR3 is 15 residues long.

In its sample, this clone was seen once. This chain uses TRBV10-1 with TRBJ2-1, with 10 bases lining up with TRBD2. This CDR3 is built from 16 residues. Germline loops: CDR1 WNHNN, CDR2 SYGVQD (reference sequence). V shed 0 bases, J shed 6 bases, and the junction held 5 bases outside the gene matches. In DNA form, the CDR3 reads TGCGCCAGCAGTGAGTCAATAGCGGGGGGATTCAATGAGCAGTTCTTC. Encoded protein: CASSESIAGGFNEQFF.

The chain employs TRBV5-6 and TRBJ2-4, with D unresolved. The germline V gene encodes CDR1 SGHDT and CDR2 YYEEEE. The V end lost 0 bases, the J end lost 1 base, and 5 bases lay between the germline ends. This CDR3 has 14 amino acids. CDR3 DNA sequence: TGTGCCAGCAGCTTGGGCCGGGCCAAAAACATTCAGTACTTC. This gives the protein CASSLGRAKNIQYF.

This chain connects TRBV7-7 to TRBJ1-2; TRBD1 agrees at 7 bases. Trimming took 11 bases from V and 8 from J; bases not matched to a gene: 17. The CDR3 is 14 residues long. Germline V CDR1 and CDR2: SSHAT, FNYEAQ (reference sequence). DNA for the CDR3: TGTGCCGGTCGAAGTCTGAGACAGGGTGGAGGCTACACCTTC. It codes for CAGRSLRQGGGYTF.

The V call is TRBV12-3 or TRBV12-4, the J call TRBJ2-1; D may be TRBD1 (5 bases). Trimming shortened V by 8 bases and J by 6 bases, and 11 bases separated the two germline ends. There are 12 residues in the CDR3. The CDR3 DNA reads TGTGCCAGCCGAGTAGGGGCCAATGAGCAGTTCTTC. This codes for CASRVGANEQFF.

This clone was observed a single time. This rearrangement joins TRBV4-1 to TRBJ2-2, with D possibly matching TRBD2 (5 bases). Per germline, CDR1 MGHRA and CDR2 YSYEKL. Trimming pared 1 base from V and 5 bases from J, leaving 8 bases between. The CDR3 spans 14 residues. The CDR3, as DNA: TGCGCCAGCAGCCAAGTCGGGGATACCGGGGAGCTGTTTTTT. Its translation is CASSQVGDTGELFF.

This clone appeared a single time. The genes are TRBV7-6 and TRBJ2-3; 7 bases line up with TRBD2. CDR3 length: 14 amino acids. CDR1 is SGHVS, CDR2 FNYEAQ, per germline. V trimming: 5 bases; J trimming: 2 bases; junction bases outside the gene matches: 4. The CDR3 DNA reads TGTGCCAGCAGCCAGCGGGGACCCACAGATACGCAGTATTTT. Translating gives CASSQRGPTDTQYF.

The CDR3 region is CASSRWTSGPGGQETQYF. In nucleotides, the CDR3 is TGTGCCAGCAGCCGCTGGACTAGCGGACCTGGAGGGCAAGAGACCCAGTACTTC. The chain couples TRBV6-2 or TRBV6-3 to TRBJ2-5, with 10 bases lining up with TRBD2. Germline V lookup: CDR1 MNHEY, CDR2 SVGEGT. After removal of 6 bases from V and 2 bases from J, the junction contained 15 bases not matched to a gene. This CDR3 is 18 amino acids long.

The V and J genes are TRBV5-6 and TRBJ2-1; TRBD2 matches at 7 bases. Germline values: CDR1 SGHDT, CDR2 YYEEEE. Losses at the gene ends were 0 bases for V and 6 bases for J; bases not matched to a gene: 6. The CDR3 spans 15 residues. CDR3 loop: CASSLVTSEFNEQFF. For the CDR3, the DNA is TGTGCCAGCAGCTTGGTTACTAGCGAGTTCAATGAGCAGTTCTTC.

The chain's CDR3 is CASSYSRSGSYEQYF. CDR3 in DNA: TGTGCCAGCAGTTACTCCAGAAGCGGGAGCTACGAGCAGTACTTC. The chain is built from TRBV6-5 and TRBJ2-7; 8 nucleotides agree with TRBD2. Per germline, CDR1 MNHEY and CDR2 SVGAGI. Losses at the gene ends were 0 bases for V and 3 bases for J; bases not matched to a gene: 4. The CDR3 is 15 residues long.

In its sample, this clone was seen once. The genes are TRBV11-3 and TRBJ2-2; D ambiguous. V dropped 5 bases and J dropped 1 base, with 2 bases sitting between them. CDR3 length: 12 amino acids. The germline V gene encodes CDR1 SGHNT and CDR2 YENEEA. This CDR3 is CASSQNTGELFF. CDR3 in DNA: TGTGCCAGCAGCCAGAACACCGGGGAGCTGTTTTTT.

The chain links TRBV12-3 or TRBV12-4 to TRBJ1-1; no firm D call. There are 13 residues in the CDR3. The germline V and J ends were trimmed by 1 base and 3 bases, with 6 bases remaining between them. CDR3 amino acids: CASSLDRYTEAFF. The CDR3 DNA is TGTGCCAGCAGTTTAGACAGATACACTGAAGCTTTCTTT.

The genes are TRBV19 and TRBJ2-5, with 10 bases fitting TRBD1. V lost 4 bases to trimming and J lost 4 bases; unmatched junction nucleotides: 3. Germline V lookup: CDR1 LNHDA, CDR2 SQIVND (reference sequence). There are 14 residues in the CDR3. The CDR3 loop reads CASSSRQGAETQYF. CDR3 coding DNA: TGTGCCAGTAGTAGCCGACAGGGGGCAGAGACCCAGTACTTC.

This rearrangement joins TRBV4-1 to TRBJ2-7; 12 bases fit TRBD2. This CDR3 contains 16 residues. V lost 2 bases and J lost 4; bases outside the gene matches: 6. Germline loops: CDR1 MGHRA, CDR2 YSYEKL. In DNA form, the CDR3 reads TGCGCCAGCAGCCAAAGACTAGCGGGAGAGGAATACGAGCAGTACTTC. Translating gives CASSQRLAGEEYEQYF.

The J gene is TRBJ2-3, the V gene TRBV7-9; 11 bases are a match to TRBD2. The CDR3 extends over 16 amino acids. The germline V gene has CDR1 SEHNR and CDR2 FQNEAQ (reference sequence). V was clipped by 4 bases and J by 2 bases; unmatched bases: 5. The CDR3 loop is CASSYGTSGNTDTQYF. The CDR3 DNA follows: TGTGCCAGCAGCTATGGGACTAGCGGAAACACAGATACGCAGTATTTT.

V gene TRBV5-6 combines with J gene TRBJ1-4; 8 positions match TRBD1. The V gene end was trimmed by 2 bases and the J gene end by 4 bases; junction bases not matched to a gene: 4. CDR1 is SGHDT and CDR2 is YYEEEE in the germline V gene. This CDR3 spans 15 amino acids. The CDR3 DNA follows: TGTGCCAGCAGCTTCGGGACAGGTGTTAATGAAAAACTGTTTTTT. Protein: CASSFGTGVNEKLFF.

The chain combines TRBV6-6 with TRBJ2-7, with 8 nucleotides matching TRBD1. Per germline, CDR1 MNHNY and CDR2 SVGAGI (reference sequence). The CDR3 has 13 residues. Trimming took 6 bases from V and 6 from J; bases not matched to a gene: 7. The CDR3 here is CASSATGAGEQYF. CDR3 nucleotides: TGTGCCAGCAGCGCGACAGGGGCGGGCGAGCAGTACTTC.

CDR3: CASKPPSGRREQYF. The CDR3 bases are TGTGCCAGCAAGCCCCCCAGCGGGAGGAGGGAGCAGTACTTC. The genes are TRBV28 and TRBJ2-7, with 9 bases aligning to TRBD2. CDR1 and CDR2 (germline): MDHEN, SYDVKM. The CDR3 runs 14 residues. With V trimmed by 7 bases and J by 7 bases, 11 bases remained unmatched.